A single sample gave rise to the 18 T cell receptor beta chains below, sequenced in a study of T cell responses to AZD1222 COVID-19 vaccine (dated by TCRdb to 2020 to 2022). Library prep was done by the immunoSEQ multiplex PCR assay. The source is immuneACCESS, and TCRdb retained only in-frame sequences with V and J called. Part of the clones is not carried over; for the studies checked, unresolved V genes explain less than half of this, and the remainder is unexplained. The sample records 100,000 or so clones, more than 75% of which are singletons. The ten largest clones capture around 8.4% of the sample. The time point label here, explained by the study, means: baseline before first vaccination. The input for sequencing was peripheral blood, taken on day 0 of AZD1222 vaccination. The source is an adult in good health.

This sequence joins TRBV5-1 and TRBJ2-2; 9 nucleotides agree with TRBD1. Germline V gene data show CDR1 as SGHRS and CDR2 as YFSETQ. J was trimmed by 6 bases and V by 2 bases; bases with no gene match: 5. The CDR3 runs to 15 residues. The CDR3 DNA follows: TGCGCCAGCAGCTTACAGGGGGCTGGGGCCGGGGAGCTGTTTTTT. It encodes CASSLQGAGAGELFF.

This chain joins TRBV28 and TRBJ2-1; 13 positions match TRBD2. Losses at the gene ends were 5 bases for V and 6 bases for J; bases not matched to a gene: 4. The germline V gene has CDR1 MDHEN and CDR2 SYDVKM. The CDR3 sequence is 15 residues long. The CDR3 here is CASSHGTSGTNEQFF. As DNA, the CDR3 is TGTGCCAGCAGTCACGGGACTAGCGGGACCAATGAGCAGTTCTTC. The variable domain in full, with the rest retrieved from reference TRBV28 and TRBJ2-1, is DVKVTQSSRYLVKRTGEKVFLECVQDMDHENMFWYRQDPGLGLRLIYFSYDVKMKEKGDIPEGYSVSREKKERFSLILESASTNQTSMYLCASSHGTSGTNEQFFGPGTRLTVL.

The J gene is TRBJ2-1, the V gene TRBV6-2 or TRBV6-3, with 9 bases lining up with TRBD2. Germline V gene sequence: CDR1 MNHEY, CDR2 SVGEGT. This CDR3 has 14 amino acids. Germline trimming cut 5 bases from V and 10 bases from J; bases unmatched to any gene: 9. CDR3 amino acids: CASSPAGGKREQFF. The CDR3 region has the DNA TGTGCCAGCAGTCCAGCGGGAGGAAAACGCGAGCAGTTCTTC.

The CDR3 DNA sequence: TGTGCCAGTAGAGCGGCAAGGGGCGATCAGCCCCAGCATTTT. As protein: CASRAARGDQPQHF. The chain combines TRBV19 with TRBJ1-5; D is possibly TRBD1 (5 bases). The ends were cut back, 6 bases at V and 5 bases at J, with 14 bases in the middle. The germline V gene has CDR1 LNHDA and CDR2 SQIVND (reference sequence). This CDR3 has 14 residues.

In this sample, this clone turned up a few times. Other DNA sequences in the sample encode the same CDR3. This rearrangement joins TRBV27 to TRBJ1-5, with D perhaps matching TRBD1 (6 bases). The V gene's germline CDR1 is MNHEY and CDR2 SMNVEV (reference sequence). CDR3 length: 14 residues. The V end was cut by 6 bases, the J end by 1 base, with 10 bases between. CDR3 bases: TGTGCCAGCAGCCACAGGGACAGCAATCAGCCCCAGCATTTT. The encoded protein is CASSHRDSNQPQHF.

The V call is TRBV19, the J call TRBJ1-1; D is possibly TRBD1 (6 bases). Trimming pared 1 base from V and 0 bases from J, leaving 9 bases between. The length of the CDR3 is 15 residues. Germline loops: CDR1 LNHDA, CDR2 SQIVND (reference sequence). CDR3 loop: CASSIGTAMNTEAFF. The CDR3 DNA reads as TGTGCCAGTAGTATAGGGACAGCAATGAACACTGAAGCTTTCTTT.

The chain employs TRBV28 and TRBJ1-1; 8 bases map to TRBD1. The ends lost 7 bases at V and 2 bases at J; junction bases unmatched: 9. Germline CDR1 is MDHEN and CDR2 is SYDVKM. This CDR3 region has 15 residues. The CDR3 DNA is TGTGCCAGCAACCCACCCACAGGGGGAAACACTGAAGCTTTCTTT. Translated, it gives CASNPPTGGNTEAFF.

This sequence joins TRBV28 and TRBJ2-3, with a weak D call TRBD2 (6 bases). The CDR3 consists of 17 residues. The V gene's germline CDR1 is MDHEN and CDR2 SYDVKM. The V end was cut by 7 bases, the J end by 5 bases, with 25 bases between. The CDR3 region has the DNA TGTGCCAGCACCCATCCCCCGGGGCGGGGACGGGGAGATACGCAGTATTTT. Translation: CASTHPPGRGRGDTQYF.

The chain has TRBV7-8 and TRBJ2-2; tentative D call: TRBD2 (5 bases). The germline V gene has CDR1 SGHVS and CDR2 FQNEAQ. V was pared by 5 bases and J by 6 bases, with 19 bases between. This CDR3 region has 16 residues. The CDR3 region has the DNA TGTGCCAGCAGCCCTTTAGGCCAGCCCGGGGCCGGGGAGCTGTTTTTT. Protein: CASSPLGQPGAGELFF.

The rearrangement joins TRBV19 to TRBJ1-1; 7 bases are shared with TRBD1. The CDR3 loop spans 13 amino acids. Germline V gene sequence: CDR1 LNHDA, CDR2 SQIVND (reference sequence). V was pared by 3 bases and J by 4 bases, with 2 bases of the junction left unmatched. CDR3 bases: TGTGCCAGTAGTATGGCAGGGGGCACTGAAGCTTTCTTT. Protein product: CASSMAGGTEAFF.

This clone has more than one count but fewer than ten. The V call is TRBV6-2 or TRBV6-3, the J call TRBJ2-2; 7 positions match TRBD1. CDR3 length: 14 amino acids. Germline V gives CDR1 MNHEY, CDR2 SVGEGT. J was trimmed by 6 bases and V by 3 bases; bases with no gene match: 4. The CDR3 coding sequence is TGTGCCAGCAGTTATTGGCAGGGGGCCGGGGAGCTGTTTTTT. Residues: CASSYWQGAGELFF.

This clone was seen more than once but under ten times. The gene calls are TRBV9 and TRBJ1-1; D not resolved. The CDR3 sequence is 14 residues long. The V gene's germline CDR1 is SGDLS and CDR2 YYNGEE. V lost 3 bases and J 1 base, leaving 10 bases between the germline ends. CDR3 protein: CASSADGPNTEAFF. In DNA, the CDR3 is TGTGCCAGCAGCGCCGACGGTCCGAACACTGAAGCTTTCTTT. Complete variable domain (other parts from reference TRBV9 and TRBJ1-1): DSGVTQTPKHLITATGQRVTLRCSPRSGDLSVYWYQQSLDQGLQFLIQYYNGEERAKGNILERFSAQQFPDLHSELNLSSLELGDSALYFCASSADGPNTEAFFGQGTRLTVV.

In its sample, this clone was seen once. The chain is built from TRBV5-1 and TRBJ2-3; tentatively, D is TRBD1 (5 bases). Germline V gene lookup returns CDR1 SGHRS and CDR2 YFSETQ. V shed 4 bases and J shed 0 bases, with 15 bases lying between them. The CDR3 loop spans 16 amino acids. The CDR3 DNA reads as TGCGCCAGCAGCCCCGTAGGGGTATCTAGCACAGATACGCAGTATTTT. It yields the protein CASSPVGVSSTDTQYF.

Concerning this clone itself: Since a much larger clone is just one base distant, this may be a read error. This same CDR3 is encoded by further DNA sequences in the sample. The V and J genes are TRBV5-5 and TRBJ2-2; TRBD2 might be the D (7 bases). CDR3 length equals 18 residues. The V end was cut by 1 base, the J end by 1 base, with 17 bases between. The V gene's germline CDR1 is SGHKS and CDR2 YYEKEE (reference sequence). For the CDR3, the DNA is TGTGCCAGCAGCTTGAGGTTTCGGGGGGCGGGGAACACCGGGGAGCTGTTTTTT. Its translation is CASSLRFRGAGNTGELFF.

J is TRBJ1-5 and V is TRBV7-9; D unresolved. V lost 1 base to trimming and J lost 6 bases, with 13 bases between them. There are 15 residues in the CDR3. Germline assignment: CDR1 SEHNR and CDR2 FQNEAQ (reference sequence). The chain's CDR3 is CASSLVGGIGQPQHF. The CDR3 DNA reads TGTGCCAGCAGCTTAGTGGGAGGTATCGGTCAGCCCCAGCATTTT. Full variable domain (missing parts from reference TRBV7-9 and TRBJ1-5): DTGVSQNPRHKITKRGQNVTFRCDPISEHNRLYWYRQTLGQGPEFLTYFQNEAQLEKSRLLSDRFSAERPKGSFSTLEIQRTEQGDSAMYLCASSLVGGIGQPQHFGDGTRLSIL.

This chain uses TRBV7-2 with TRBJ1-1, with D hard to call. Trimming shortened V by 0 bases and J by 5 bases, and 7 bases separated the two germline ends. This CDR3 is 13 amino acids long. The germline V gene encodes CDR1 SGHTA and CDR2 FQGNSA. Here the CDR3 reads CASSLARGTEAFF. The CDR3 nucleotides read TGTGCCAGCAGCTTAGCGCGGGGTACTGAAGCTTTCTTT.

The CDR3 here is CASSLPPGRGIGQPQHF. DNA of the CDR3: TGTGCCAGCAGTTTACCACCGGGTCGGGGGATCGGGCAGCCCCAGCATTTT. The chain recombines TRBV28 with TRBJ1-5; TRBD1 is a possible D gene (5 bases). CDR1 is MDHEN and CDR2 is SYDVKM in the germline V gene. Trimming cost V 2 bases and J 7 bases, with 21 bases left between them. CDR3 length: 17 amino acids.

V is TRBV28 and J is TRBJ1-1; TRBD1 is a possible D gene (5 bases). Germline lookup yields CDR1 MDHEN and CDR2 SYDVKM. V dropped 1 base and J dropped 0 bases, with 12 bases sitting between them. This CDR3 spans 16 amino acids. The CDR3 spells CASSLFLGVMNTEAFF. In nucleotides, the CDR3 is TGTGCCAGCAGTTTATTCCTAGGGGTCATGAACACTGAAGCTTTCTTT.